The following is a T cell receptor (beta chain) sequence with its context. Antigen specificity is unknown. This entry belongs to a study of cytomegalovirus exposure and HLA in healthy donors. Regarding the study as a whole: Reportedly, TCR beta sequences accurately predicted HLA-A and HLA-B alleles in most subjects.

The PCR ran on 60 Vbeta and 13 Jbeta primers. Clones were read by immunoSEQ multiplex PCR, and TCRdb kept only the in-frame ones, dropping some. The sample contains 50,000 to 55,000 clones, about 70% of which appear only once. Looked up from germline, CDR1 is LGHNA and CDR2 is YNFKEQ. With 1 base removed from V and 1 base from J, the gap between germline ends came to 16 bases. CDR3 length: 17 residues. The V gene is TRBV4-2, the J gene TRBJ1-2; maybe TRBD1 (6 bases). The sequencing input was PBMCs. This sequence originates from a woman in her forties or fifties in good health and CMV-seropositive. In nucleotides, the CDR3 is TGTGCCAGCAGCCAAGTTCAGGGACAAAGGGTTAACTATGGCTACACCTTC. It is translated as CASSQVQGQRVNYGYTF.